A selection of T cell receptor beta chains follows, all from one sample in a study of vaccination and CD4 T cells after COVID-19. One entry per CDR3 protein results from TCRdb running MiXCR on the PCR reads. The profile shows roughly 4,200 distinct CDR3 sequences, about 20% of them singletons. These receptors have no known antigen. Sequenced sample: CD4+ T cells from blood, cultured in vitro. The receptors derive from a human donor who had recovered from COVID-19. CDR3s include the opening cysteine and the closing phenylalanine or tryptophan. D genes are given only for firm matches. Clone size, where shown, is once, few, many, or a class for clones that have expanded.

d_call	v_call	j_call	clone_size	cdr3_nt	cdr3_aa
TRBD1	TRBV12-3/TRBV12-4	TRBJ2-5	few	TGTGCCAGCAGTCGGACAGGGGGCCGAGAGACCCAGTACTTC	CASSRTGGRETQYF
TRBD2	TRBV5-1	TRBJ2-3	few	TGCGCCAGCAGCCTTAGCGGGGGCACAGATACGCAGTATTTT	CASSLSGGTDTQYF
.	TRBV5-4	TRBJ2-4	.	TGTGCCAGCAGCTTGGCCAGAGCCAAAAACATTCAGTACTTC	CASSLARAKNIQYF
.	TRBV7-6	TRBJ1-1	.	TGTGCCAGCAGCCCCGACGGGTTGGGCACTGAAGCTTTCTTT	CASSPDGLGTEAFF
.	TRBV7-9	TRBJ1-1	medium-sized	TGTGCCAGCAGCTTAGAAATGAACACTGAAGCTTTCTTT	CASSLEMNTEAFF
TRBD2	TRBV24-1	TRBJ2-5	.	TGTGCCACCAGTGATCCTCGGGGTAGCGGGGGGGAGACTCTACAAGAGACCCAGTACTTC	CATSDPRGSGGETLQETQYF
.	TRBV5-6	TRBJ2-7	.	TGTGCCAGCAGCTTGGACTTGTCGGGGACGGGTCTTCAGGACTTC	CASSLDLSGTGLQDF
TRBD1	TRBV30	TRBJ2-7	few	TGTGCCTCCACCCAGGGGGCAGGGACACCTTACGAGCAGTACTTC	CASTQGAGTPYEQYF
.	TRBV12-3/TRBV12-4	TRBJ1-2	.	TGTGCCAGCAGTCGAGCTCTCGGGGGCTACACCTTC	CASSRALGGYTF
.	TRBV12-3/TRBV12-4	TRBJ2-7	few	TGTGCCAGCAGTTCAGGATTTTTCTACGAGCAGTACTTC	CASSSGFFYEQYF
.	TRBV6-5	TRBJ2-2	few	TGTGCCAGCAGTTACTTATCGACGTCGGCCACCGGGGAGCTGTTTTTT	CASSYLSTSATGELFF